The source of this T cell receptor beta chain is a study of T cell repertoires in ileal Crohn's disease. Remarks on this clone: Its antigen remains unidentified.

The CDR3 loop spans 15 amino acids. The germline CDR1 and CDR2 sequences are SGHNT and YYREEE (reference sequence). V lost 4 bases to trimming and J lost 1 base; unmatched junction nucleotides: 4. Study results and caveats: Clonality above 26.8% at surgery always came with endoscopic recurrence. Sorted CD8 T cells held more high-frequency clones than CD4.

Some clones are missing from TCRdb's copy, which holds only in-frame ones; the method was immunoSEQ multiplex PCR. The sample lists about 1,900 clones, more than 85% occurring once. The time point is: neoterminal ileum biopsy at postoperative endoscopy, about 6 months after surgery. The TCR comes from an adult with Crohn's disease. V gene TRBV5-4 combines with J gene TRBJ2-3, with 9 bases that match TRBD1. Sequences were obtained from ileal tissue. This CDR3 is CASSLTGGGTDTQYF. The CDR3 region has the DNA TGTGCCAGCAGCCTGACAGGGGGTGGCACAGATACGCAGTATTTT. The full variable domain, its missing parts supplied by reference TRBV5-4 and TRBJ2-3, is ETGVTQSPTHLIKTRGQQVTLRCSSQSGHNTVSWYQQALGQGPQFIFQYYREEENGRGNFPPRFSGLQFPNYSSELNVNALELDDSALYLCASSLTGGGTDTQYFGPGTRLTVL.